This record covers a single TCR beta chain. TCRdb keeps only in-frame clones here, not all; method: immunoSEQ multiplex PCR. Here the sample spans 330,000 or so clones, roughly 90% being singletons. This entry comes from a study of blood T cell repertoires in COVID-19. Study-wide background: Nucleic acid was either cDNA or gDNA, and it came from T cells, B-cell-depleted T cells, or PBMCs.

Participants were aged about 18 to 90 years, lived in some 23 US areas, and enrolled virtually. Participants were placed into cohorts based on the clinical history they reported. The sequence was obtained from a woman in her thirties who had recovered from COVID-19. The sequenced sample was PBMCs or T cells enriched from blood (not recorded which).

CDR3 DNA: TGTGCCAGCAGCAGTAGGACAGGGAATAGCAATCAGCCCCAGCATTTT. Translating gives CASSSRTGNSNQPQHF. The genes are TRBV2 and TRBJ1-5; 8 nucleotides line up with TRBD1. The length of the CDR3 is 16 residues. V lost 6 bases, J lost 0 bases, and 7 bases stayed unmatched. CDR1 is SNHLY and CDR2 is FYNNEI in the germline V gene.